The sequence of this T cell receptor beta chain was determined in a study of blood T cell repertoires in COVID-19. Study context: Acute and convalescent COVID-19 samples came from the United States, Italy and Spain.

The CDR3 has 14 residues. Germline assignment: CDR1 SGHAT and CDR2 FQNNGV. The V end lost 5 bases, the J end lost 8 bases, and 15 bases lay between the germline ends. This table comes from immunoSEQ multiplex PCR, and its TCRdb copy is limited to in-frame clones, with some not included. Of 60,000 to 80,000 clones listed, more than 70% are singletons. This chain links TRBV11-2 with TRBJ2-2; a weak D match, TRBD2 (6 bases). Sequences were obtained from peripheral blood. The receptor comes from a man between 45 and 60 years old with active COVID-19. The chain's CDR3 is CASSAGGPLGELFF. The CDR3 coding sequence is TGTGCCAGCAGCGCCGGGGGTCCCCTAGGGGAGCTGTTTTTT.